The clone carrying this T cell receptor beta chain turned up a few times. With 9 bases removed from V and 1 base from J, the gap between germline ends came to 11 bases. This CDR3 is 14 amino acids long. Per the germline V gene, CDR1 is SGHRS and CDR2 is YFSETQ. TCRdb re-analysed the 5' RACE reads in MiXCR, keeping a single row per CDR3 protein. Seen here are more than 150,000 distinct CDR3 sequences, 11% observed once, and the top ten hold about 3.5%. This sample stems from a study of T-cell memory formation after mild COVID-19. The receptor's source is a man in his late teens or twenties who had mild COVID-19 (a few samples of this study predate the infection). Cell type and time point are not known. The chain joins TRBV5-1 to TRBJ2-6, with unresolved D. The sequencing sample was made of PBMCs or a T cell subset sorted from them (not recorded which). The CDR3, as DNA: TGCGCCACCAGGTATGGATCTGGGGCCAACGTCCTGACTTTC. This translates into CATRYGSGANVLTF.